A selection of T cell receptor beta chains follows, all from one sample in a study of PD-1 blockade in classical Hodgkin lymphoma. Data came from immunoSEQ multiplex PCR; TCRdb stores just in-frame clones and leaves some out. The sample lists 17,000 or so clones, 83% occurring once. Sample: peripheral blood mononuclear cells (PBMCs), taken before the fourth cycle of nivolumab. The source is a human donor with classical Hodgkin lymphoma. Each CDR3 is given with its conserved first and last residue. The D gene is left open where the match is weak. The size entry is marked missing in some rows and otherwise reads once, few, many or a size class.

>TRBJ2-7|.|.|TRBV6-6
TGTGCCAGCAGTTCTTACCGGGGGTTATCCTACGAGCAGTACTTC
CASSSYRGLSYEQYF
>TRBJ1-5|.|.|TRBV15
TGTGCCACCAGCAGAGATGGGGTTCAAGGCAATCAGCCCCAGCATTTT
CATSRDGVQGNQPQHF
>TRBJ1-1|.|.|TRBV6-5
TGTGCCAGCAGTTACTCGACAGGAGTGAACACTGAAGCTTTCTTT
CASSYSTGVNTEAFF
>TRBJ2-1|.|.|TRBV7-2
TGTGCCAGCAGCCGCGGGGGCCGGCAGAATGAGCAGTTCTTC
CASSRGGRQNEQFF
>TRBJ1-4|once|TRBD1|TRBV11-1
TGTGCCAGCAGCTATATTGAAGACAGGGACGAAAAACTGTTTTTT
CASSYIEDRDEKLFF
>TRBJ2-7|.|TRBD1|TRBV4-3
TGCGCCAGCAGTCGGGACAGGGGGCCCTACGAGCAGTACTTC
CASSRDRGPYEQYF
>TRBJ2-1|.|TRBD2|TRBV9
TGTGCCAGCCGCAACGGCCGCGGCAAAAGAATAGCGGGGGGGCAGGTTGAGCAGTTCTTC
CASRNGRGKRIAGGQVEQFF
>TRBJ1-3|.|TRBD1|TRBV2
TGTGCCAGCAGTGAAGCGGGGACAGCTGGAAACACCATATATTTT
CASSEAGTAGNTIYF
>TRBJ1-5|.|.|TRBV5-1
TGCGCCAGCAGCCCGAAGGAGGGGGATCAGCCCCAGCATTTT
CASSPKEGDQPQHF
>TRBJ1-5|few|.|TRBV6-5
TGTGCCAGCAGTCGGACTGGGCCCCAGCCCCAGCATTTT
CASSRTGPQPQHF
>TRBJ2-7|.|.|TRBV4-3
TGCGCCAGCAGCCAAGAAGACAGTCGCTCCTACGAGCAGTACTTC
CASSQEDSRSYEQYF
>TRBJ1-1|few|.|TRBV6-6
TGTGCCAGCAGTCGATTCGGGGGTCTGAACACTGAAGCTTTCTTT
CASSRFGGLNTEAFF
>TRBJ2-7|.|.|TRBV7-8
TGTGCCAGCAGCTTAGTAGGGGGCTCCTACGAGCAGTACTTC
CASSLVGGSYEQYF
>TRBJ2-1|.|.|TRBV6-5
TGTGCCAGCAAAAAACAGGGCTATCATGAGCAGTTCTTC
CASKKQGYHEQFF
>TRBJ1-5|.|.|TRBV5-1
TGCGCCAGCAGCTTGATGGGGGGAGGCGATCAGCCCCAGCATTTT
CASSLMGGGDQPQHF
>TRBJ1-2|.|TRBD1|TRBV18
TGTGCCAGCTCGGATAGACAGGGACACTATGGCTACACCTTC
CASSDRQGHYGYTF
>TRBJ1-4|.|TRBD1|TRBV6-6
TGTGCCAGCAGACCCGACCCGGGACAGGCTAATGAAAAACTGTTTTTT
CASRPDPGQANEKLFF
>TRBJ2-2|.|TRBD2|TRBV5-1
TGCGCCAGCAGCCCGACTAGCGGGGTGCAAACCGGGGAGCTGTTTTTT
CASSPTSGVQTGELFF
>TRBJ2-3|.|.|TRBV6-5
TGTGCCAGCAGTTCCCCAAGAGGGGTTGCGCAGTATTTT
CASSSPRGVAQYF
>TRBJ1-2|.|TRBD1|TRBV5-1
TGCGCCAGCAGCGTGGACAGGGTGAATGGCTACACCTTC
CASSVDRVNGYTF
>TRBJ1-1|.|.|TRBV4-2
TGTGCCAGCAGCCAGAAGGCGGCAGGGTTATGGGCTTTCTTT
CASSQKAAGLWAFF
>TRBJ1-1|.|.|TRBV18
TGTGCCAGCTCACCCCTCTCCCGACAGGCCATGAACACTGAAGCTTTCTTT
CASSPLSRQAMNTEAFF